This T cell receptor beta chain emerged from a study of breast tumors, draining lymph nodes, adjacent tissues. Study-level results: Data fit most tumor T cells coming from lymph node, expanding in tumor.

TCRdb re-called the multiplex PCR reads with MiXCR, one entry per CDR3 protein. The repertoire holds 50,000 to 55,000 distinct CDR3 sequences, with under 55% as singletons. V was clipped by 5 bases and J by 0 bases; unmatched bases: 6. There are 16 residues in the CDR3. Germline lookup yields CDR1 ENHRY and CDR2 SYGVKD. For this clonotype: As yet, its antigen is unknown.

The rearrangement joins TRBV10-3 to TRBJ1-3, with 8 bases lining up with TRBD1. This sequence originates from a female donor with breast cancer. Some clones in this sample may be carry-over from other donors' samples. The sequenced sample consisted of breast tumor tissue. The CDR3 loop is CAISRGTGSSGNTIYF. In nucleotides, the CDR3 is TGTGCCATCAGTCGGGGGACAGGCTCCTCTGGAAACACCATATATTTT.